Detailed here is one T cell receptor (beta chain). Its antigen is currently unknown. The data stem from a study of T cell repertoires in cytomegalovirus infection. TCRdb called the reads again in MiXCR, with one record for every CDR3 protein. The table lists about 310,000 distinct CDR3 sequences, around 25% of them singletons. In germline, CDR1 is SGHNT, CDR2 YENEEA. This CDR3 has 13 amino acids. Deletions cut 5 bases from V and 4 bases from J, with 12 bases between. The gene calls are TRBV11-3 and TRBJ2-7; no definite D call. This TCR was sampled from a human donor in good health (CMV status not recorded). Some clones in this sample may be carry-over from other donors' samples. The sequencing used cultured PBMCs, collected from culture after CMV antigen stimulation. The CDR3 DNA reads as TGTGCCAGCAGCATGGGGTTTGAGTACGAGCAGTACTTC. Translation gives CASSMGFEYEQYF.